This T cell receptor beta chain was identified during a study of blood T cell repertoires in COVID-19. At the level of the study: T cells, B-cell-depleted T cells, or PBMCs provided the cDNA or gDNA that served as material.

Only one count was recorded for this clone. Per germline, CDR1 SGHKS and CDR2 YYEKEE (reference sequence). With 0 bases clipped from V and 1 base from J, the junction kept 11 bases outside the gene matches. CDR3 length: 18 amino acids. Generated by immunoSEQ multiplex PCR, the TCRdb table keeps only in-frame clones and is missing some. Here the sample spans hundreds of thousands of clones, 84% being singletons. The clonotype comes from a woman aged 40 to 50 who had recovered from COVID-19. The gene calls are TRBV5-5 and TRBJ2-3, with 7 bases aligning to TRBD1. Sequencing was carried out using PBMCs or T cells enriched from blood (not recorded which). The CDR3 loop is CASSLEFGTVFGTDTQYF. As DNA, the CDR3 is TGTGCCAGCAGCTTGGAGTTCGGGACAGTATTCGGCACAGATACGCAGTATTTT.